The present T cell receptor (beta chain) was sequenced within a study of identical twins. TCRdb re-called the 5' RACE reads through MiXCR, storing one row per CDR3 protein. Among roughly 720,000 distinct CDR3 sequences, 15% to 20% were seen once, and the ten largest hold around 13%. Trimming left V 1 base short and J 4 bases short, with 13 bases between. The CDR3 extends over 15 amino acids. Germline CDR1 and CDR2: SEHNR and FQNEAQ (reference sequence). Study-wide results and limits: Analyses of zero insertions could be partly confounded by invariant MAIT and iNKT cells. Modelling underestimated the level of out-of-frame TCR alpha sharing observed in monozygotic twins.

A word on this clonotype: The antigen is unknown.

These data also featured in a second study, about T cells expressing NK-cell markers. That paper states: HCMV serostatus: most of the eight sequenced donors positive, one negative.

This TCR derives from a woman under 30 in good health. Sequenced input: PBMCs. V and J are TRBV7-9 and TRBJ1-1; D is ambiguous. The CDR3 region is CASSLEGSTFTEAFF. The CDR3 DNA is TGTGCCAGCAGCTTAGAAGGCTCGACCTTCACTGAAGCTTTCTTT.